These 21 T cell receptor beta chains share one sample of origin, sequenced in a study of cytomegalovirus exposure and HLA in healthy donors. PCR was performed using 60 Vbeta and 13 Jbeta primers. Only in-frame clones appear in the TCRdb table, and some are missing; sequencing was by immunoSEQ multiplex PCR. The table lists roughly 100,000 clones, 82% of them singletons. The specimen was PBMCs. The source is a man younger than 40 in good health and CMV-seropositive.

J is TRBJ1-5 and V is TRBV7-8; no definite D call. Germline V gene sequence: CDR1 SGHVS, CDR2 FQNEAQ. Trimming removed 5 bases at V and 3 bases at J, with 14 bases between. The length of the CDR3 is 15 residues. CDR3 sequence: CASSPVEGDNQPQHF. CDR3 nucleotides: TGTGCCAGCAGCCCAGTTGAAGGAGACAATCAGCCCCAGCATTTT.

The V call is TRBV7-8, the J call TRBJ1-1; a possible D gene is TRBD1 (5 bases). The ends were cut back, 0 bases at V and 6 bases at J, with 11 bases in the middle. The CDR3 covers 14 residues. Looked up from germline, CDR1 is SGHVS and CDR2 is FQNEAQ. CDR3 in amino acids: CASSLAPGKPEAFF. The CDR3 nucleotides are TGTGCCAGCAGCTTAGCCCCAGGGAAACCTGAAGCTTTCTTT.

The gene calls are TRBV18 and TRBJ2-3; TRBD1 matches 8 bases. Germline lookup yields CDR1 KGHSH and CDR2 LQKENI. J lost 3 bases, V lost 3 bases, and 8 bases had no gene match. CDR3 length: 16 residues. The CDR3 DNA sequence: TGTGCCAGCTCACCTGACAGGGGAATAGGTACAGATACGCAGTATTTT. Translation: CASSPDRGIGTDTQYF.

V gene TRBV2 combines with J gene TRBJ2-5; 8 positions agree with TRBD1. Germline lookup yields CDR1 SNHLY and CDR2 FYNNEI. The CDR3 is 16 residues long. Trimming took 0 bases from V and 5 from J; bases not matched to a gene: 8. CDR3 bases: TGTGCCAGCAGTGAAGCGGAAACAGGGGGATTGGAGACCCAGTACTTC. Translated: CASSEAETGGLETQYF.

The rearrangement uses TRBV7-2 and TRBJ1-3, with 8 nucleotides matching TRBD1. The CDR3 sequence is 17 residues long. CDR1 is SGHTA and CDR2 is FQGNSA in the germline V gene. The ends lost 5 bases at V and 1 base at J; junction bases unmatched: 10. CDR3 coding DNA: TGTGCCAGCAGCCGGTCTCAGGGGGCCCCATCTGGAAACACCATATATTTT. Protein sequence: CASSRSQGAPSGNTIYF.

The chain has TRBV6-4 and TRBJ2-6; D call uncertain. Germline V CDR1 and CDR2: MRHNA, SNTAGT. With 4 bases removed from V and 2 bases from J, the gap between germline ends came to 9 bases. The CDR3 is 15 residues long. CDR3 region: CASSATSAGANVLTF. Written as DNA, the CDR3 is TGTGCCAGCAGTGCCACGAGCGCTGGGGCCAACGTCCTGACTTTC.

V is TRBV27 and J is TRBJ1-4; a weak D match, TRBD1 (5 bases). Germline V lookup: CDR1 MNHEY, CDR2 SMNVEV (reference sequence). Trimming took 7 bases from V and 3 from J, leaving 15 bases between them. The CDR3 runs to 15 residues. Here the CDR3 reads CASKAPGLPNEKLFF. CDR3 DNA sequence: TGTGCCAGCAAAGCGCCGGGACTACCTAATGAAAAACTGTTTTTT.

This chain joins TRBV18 and TRBJ1-1, with 7 bases lining up with TRBD1. The V gene end was trimmed by 6 bases and the J gene end by 2 bases; junction bases not matched to a gene: 3. The CDR3 totals 13 residues. CDR1 is KGHSH and CDR2 is LQKENI in the germline V gene. CDR3 DNA: TGTGCCAGCTCCGGACAGGAAAACACTGAAGCTTTCTTT. As protein: CASSGQENTEAFF. Full variable domain (remainder filled in from reference TRBV18 and TRBJ1-1): NAGVMQNPRHLVRRRGQEARLRCSPMKGHSHVYWYRQLPEEGLKFMVYLQKENIIDESGMPKERFSAEFPKEGPSILRIQQVVRGDSAAYFCASSGQENTEAFFGQGTRLTVV.

The chain links TRBV29-1 to TRBJ1-1; possibly TRBD1 for D (5 bases). The V and J ends lost 1 base and 4 bases respectively, with 10 bases between them. Germline V gives CDR1 SQVTM, CDR2 ANQGSEA. The CDR3 consists of 13 residues. The DNA for the CDR3 is TGCAGCGTTGAAGGGGGCCGGGCCACTGAAGCTTTCTTT. It yields the protein CSVEGGRATEAFF.

The V and J genes are TRBV28 and TRBJ2-5; D may be TRBD2 (6 bases). The last part of the DNA fits TRBJ2-7 better; the J call may be wrong. There are 15 residues in the CDR3. Germline values: CDR1 MDHEN, CDR2 SYDVKM. The chain's CDR3 is CASSSPRGLLYEQYF. CDR3 nucleotide sequence: TGTGCCAGCAGCTCGCCCCGGGGACTCCTTTACGAGCAGTACTTC.

The chain recombines TRBV5-1 with TRBJ2-5; D gene ambiguous. Trimming left V 0 bases short and J 4 bases short, with 7 bases between. The CDR3 runs to 13 residues. Germline V gene sequence: CDR1 SGHRS, CDR2 YFSETQ. This chain's CDR3 is CASSLELPETQYF. The CDR3 DNA is TGCGCCAGCAGCTTGGAACTACCAGAGACCCAGTACTTC.

Only one count was recorded for this clone. The chain recombines TRBV6-6 with TRBJ1-2; D is possibly TRBD1 (5 bases). CDR1 MNHNY and CDR2 SVGAGI come from the germline V gene (reference sequence). The CDR3 length is 14 residues. V was clipped by 0 bases and J by 8 bases, with 13 bases between them. CDR3 in amino acids: CASSYSQGGGGYTF. CDR3 DNA sequence: TGTGCCAGCAGTTACTCCCAGGGAGGAGGCGGCTACACCTTC.

This clone was seen a few times. This chain links TRBV30 with TRBJ1-2; D possibly corresponds to TRBD1 (5 bases). Germline CDR1 and CDR2: GTSNPN and SVGIG (reference sequence). The CDR3 loop spans 16 amino acids. The ends were cut back, 0 bases at V and 0 bases at J, with 14 bases in the middle. The CDR3 loop reads CAWSVARGDPNYGYTF. For the CDR3, the DNA is TGTGCCTGGAGTGTAGCCCGGGGGGACCCTAACTATGGCTACACCTTC.

The chain uses TRBV25-1 and TRBJ2-2; no firm D call. CDR1 and CDR2 (germline): MGHDK, SYGVNS. Trimming left V 4 bases short and J 3 bases short, with 9 bases between. The CDR3 contains 14 residues. The CDR3 here is CASSGYRDTGELFF. CDR3 in DNA: TGTGCCAGCAGTGGTTACAGAGACACCGGGGAGCTGTTTTTT.

V is TRBV7-2 and J is TRBJ2-7; 8 nucleotides align to TRBD1. Germline V CDR1 and CDR2: SGHTA, FQGNSA. The CDR3 sequence is 19 residues long. The J segment lost 2 bases and the V segment lost 5 bases, leaving 20 bases of the junction unmatched. CDR3 in amino acids: CASSKRGDRGIPWPYEQYF. In DNA form, the CDR3 reads TGTGCCAGCAGCAAAAGAGGTGACAGGGGCATTCCATGGCCCTACGAGCAGTACTTC.

The sample holds a few counts of this clone. J is TRBJ1-1 and V is TRBV6-1, with D hard to call. Germline values: CDR1 MNHNS, CDR2 SASEGT. The CDR3 is 12 amino acids. V was trimmed by 3 bases and J by 6 bases, leaving 8 bases between them. The CDR3 protein is CASSENEAEAFF. DNA for the CDR3: TGTGCCAGCAGTGAGAATGAGGCTGAAGCTTTCTTT.

The CDR3 spells CASSEALGAGGTYNEQFF. For the CDR3, the DNA is TGTGCCAGCAGTGAAGCTTTAGGAGCGGGAGGGACCTACAATGAGCAGTTCTTC. This rearrangement joins TRBV2 to TRBJ2-1; 10 bases are shared with TRBD2. Germline assignment: CDR1 SNHLY and CDR2 FYNNEI. Trimming at V came to 0 bases and at J to 2 bases, leaving 7 bases not matched to a gene. The CDR3 length is 18 residues.

The V call is TRBV9, the J call TRBJ2-1; 13 nucleotides match TRBD2. The CDR3 covers 16 residues. Germline V gives CDR1 SGDLS, CDR2 YYNGEE. V was clipped by 3 bases and J by 5 bases; unmatched bases: 5. The CDR3: CASSGGTSGKHNEQFF. The CDR3 DNA reads as TGTGCCAGCAGCGGAGGGACTAGCGGGAAGCACAATGAGCAGTTCTTC.

The J gene is TRBJ2-1, the V gene TRBV11-3; 7 nucleotides agree with TRBD2. Germline loops: CDR1 SGHNT, CDR2 YENEEA. The CDR3 is made up of 15 amino acids. With V trimmed by 0 bases and J by 4 bases, 3 bases remained unmatched. DNA for the CDR3: TGTGCCAGCAGCTTAGATCAAGCGGGGTACAATGAGCAGTTCTTC. Protein: CASSLDQAGYNEQFF.

CDR3 protein: CAISPGLASSYEQYF. CDR3 coding DNA: TGTGCCATCAGTCCGGGACTAGCAAGCTCCTACGAGCAGTACTTC. The J gene is TRBJ2-5, the V gene TRBV10-3, with 9 bases matching TRBD2. The better agreement between TRBJ2-7 and the DNA end casts doubt on the J call. This CDR3 region has 15 residues. From germline, CDR1 is ENHRY and CDR2 SYGVKD.

The genes are TRBV6-6 and TRBJ2-2; no clear D. The CDR3 sequence is 15 residues long. CDR1 MNHNY and CDR2 SVGAGI come from the germline V gene (reference sequence). Trimming took 6 bases from V and 0 from J, leaving 11 bases between them. The CDR3 DNA sequence: TGTGCCAGCAGAAAGGAGCAAACGAACACCGGGGAGCTGTTTTTT. Residues: CASRKEQTNTGELFF.